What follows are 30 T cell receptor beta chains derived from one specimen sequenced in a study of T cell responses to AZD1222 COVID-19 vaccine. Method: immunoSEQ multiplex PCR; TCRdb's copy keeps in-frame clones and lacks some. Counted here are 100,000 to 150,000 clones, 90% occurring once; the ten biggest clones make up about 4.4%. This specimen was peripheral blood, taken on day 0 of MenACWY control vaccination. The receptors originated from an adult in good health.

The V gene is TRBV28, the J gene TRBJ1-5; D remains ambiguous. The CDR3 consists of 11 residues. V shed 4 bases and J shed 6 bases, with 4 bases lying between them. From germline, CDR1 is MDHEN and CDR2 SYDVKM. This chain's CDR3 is CASSWGQPQHF. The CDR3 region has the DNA TGTGCCAGCAGTTGGGGTCAGCCCCAGCATTTT.

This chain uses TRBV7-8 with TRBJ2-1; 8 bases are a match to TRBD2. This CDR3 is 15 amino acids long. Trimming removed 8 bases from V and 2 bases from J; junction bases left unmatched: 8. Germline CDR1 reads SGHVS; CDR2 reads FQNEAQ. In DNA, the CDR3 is TGTGCCAGCGGCACTCGGGGACTAGCCTACAATGAGCAGTTCTTC. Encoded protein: CASGTRGLAYNEQFF.

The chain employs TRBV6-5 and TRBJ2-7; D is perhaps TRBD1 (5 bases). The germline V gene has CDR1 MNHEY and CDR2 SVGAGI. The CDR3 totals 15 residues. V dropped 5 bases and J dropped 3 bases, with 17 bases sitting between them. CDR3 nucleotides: TGTGCCAGCAGTAGGGGCGGCGACGGACACTACGAGCAGTACTTC. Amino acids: CASSRGGDGHYEQYF.

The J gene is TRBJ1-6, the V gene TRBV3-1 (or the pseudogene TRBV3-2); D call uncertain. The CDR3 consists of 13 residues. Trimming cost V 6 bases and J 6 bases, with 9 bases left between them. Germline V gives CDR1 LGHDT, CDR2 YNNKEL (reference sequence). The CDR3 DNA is TGTGCCAGCAGGAGGACGGGTAATTCACCCCTCCACTTT. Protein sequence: CASRRTGNSPLHF.

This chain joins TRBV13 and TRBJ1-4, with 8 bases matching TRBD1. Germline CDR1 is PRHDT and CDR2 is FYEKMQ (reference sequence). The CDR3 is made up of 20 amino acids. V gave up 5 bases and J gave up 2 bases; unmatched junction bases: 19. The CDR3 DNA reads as TGTGCCAGCAGCACCGACCCTCCCGGGACAGGCCCGGTTACTAATGAAAAACTGTTTTTT. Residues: CASSTDPPGTGPVTNEKLFF.

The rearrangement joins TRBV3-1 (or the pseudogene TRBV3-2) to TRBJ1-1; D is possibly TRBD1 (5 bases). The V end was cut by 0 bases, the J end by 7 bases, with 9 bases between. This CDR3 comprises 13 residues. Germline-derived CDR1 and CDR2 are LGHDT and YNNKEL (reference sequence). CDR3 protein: CASSQESGVEAFF. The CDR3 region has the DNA TGTGCCAGCAGCCAAGAATCGGGGGTTGAAGCTTTCTTT.

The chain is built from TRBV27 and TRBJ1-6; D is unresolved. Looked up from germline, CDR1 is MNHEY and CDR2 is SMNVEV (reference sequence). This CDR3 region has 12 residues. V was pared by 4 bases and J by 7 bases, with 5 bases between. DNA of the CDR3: TGTGCCAGCAGTTATAAGAATTCACCCCTCCACTTT. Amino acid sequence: CASSYKNSPLHF.

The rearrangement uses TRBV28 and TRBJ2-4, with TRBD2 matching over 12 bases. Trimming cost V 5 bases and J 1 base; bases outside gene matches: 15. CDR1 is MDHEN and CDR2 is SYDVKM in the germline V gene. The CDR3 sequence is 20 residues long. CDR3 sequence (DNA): TGTGCCAGCAGTCACGGACATGCCGGACTAGCGGGAAGGGCCAAAAACATTCAGTACTTC. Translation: CASSHGHAGLAGRAKNIQYF.

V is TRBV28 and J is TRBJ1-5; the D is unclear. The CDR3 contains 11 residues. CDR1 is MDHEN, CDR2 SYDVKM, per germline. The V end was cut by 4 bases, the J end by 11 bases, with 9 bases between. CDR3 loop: CASSSRLSQHF. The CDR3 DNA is TGTGCCAGCAGTTCCCGGTTGTCCCAGCATTTT.

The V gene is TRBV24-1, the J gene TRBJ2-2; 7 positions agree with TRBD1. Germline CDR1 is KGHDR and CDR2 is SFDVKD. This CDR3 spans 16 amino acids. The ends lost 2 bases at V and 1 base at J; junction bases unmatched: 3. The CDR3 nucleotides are TGTGCCACCAGTGATTCTCGGACAGGGAACACCGGGGAGCTGTTTTTT. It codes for CATSDSRTGNTGELFF.

Here the CDR3 DNA reads TGCGCCAGCAGCCAAGATAATTCCGGGACAGATACGCAGTATTTT. It specifies CASSQDNSGTDTQYF. This chain connects TRBV4-3 to TRBJ2-3; the D is unclear. The CDR3 is 15 amino acids. Germline CDR1 and CDR2: LGHNA and YSLEER. The V end lost 0 bases, the J end lost 3 bases, and 10 bases lay between the germline ends.

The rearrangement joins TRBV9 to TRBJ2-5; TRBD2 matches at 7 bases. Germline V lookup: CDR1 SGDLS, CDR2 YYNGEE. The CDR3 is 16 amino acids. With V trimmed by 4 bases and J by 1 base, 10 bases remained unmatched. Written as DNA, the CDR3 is TGTGCCAGCAGCACCGGCAGCGGGGTCCCCCAAGAGACCCAGTACTTC. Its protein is CASSTGSGVPQETQYF.

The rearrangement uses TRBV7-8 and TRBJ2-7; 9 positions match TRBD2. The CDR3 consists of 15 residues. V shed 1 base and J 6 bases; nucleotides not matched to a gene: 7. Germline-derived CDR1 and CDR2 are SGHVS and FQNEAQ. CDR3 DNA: TGTGCCAGCAGCTTAGGTAGCGGGAGCTCGGTCGAGCAGTACTTC. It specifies CASSLGSGSSVEQYF.

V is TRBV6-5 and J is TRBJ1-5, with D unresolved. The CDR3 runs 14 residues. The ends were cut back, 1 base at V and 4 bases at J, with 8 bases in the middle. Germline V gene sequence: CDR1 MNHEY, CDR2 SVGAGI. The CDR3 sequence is CASSYLGTNQPQHF. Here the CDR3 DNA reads TGTGCCAGCAGTTACTTGGGCACGAATCAGCCCCAGCATTTT.

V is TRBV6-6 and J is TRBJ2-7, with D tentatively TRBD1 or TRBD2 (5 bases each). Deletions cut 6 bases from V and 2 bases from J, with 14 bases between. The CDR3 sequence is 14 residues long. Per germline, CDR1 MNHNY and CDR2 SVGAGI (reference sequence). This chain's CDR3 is CASRQGTAPYEQYF. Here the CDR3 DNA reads TGTGCCAGCAGACAAGGGACGGCTCCCTACGAGCAGTACTTC.

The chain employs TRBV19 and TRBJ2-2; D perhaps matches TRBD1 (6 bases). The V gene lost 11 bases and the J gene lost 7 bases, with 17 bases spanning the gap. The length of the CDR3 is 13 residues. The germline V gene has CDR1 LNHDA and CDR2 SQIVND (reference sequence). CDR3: CACSGVLGGELFF. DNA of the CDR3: TGTGCCTGTTCAGGGGTTCTGGGCGGGGAGCTGTTTTTT. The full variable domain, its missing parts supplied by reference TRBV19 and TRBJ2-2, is DGGITQSPKYLFRKEGQNVTLSCEQNLNHDAMYWYRQDPGQGLRLIYYSQIVNDFQKGDIAEGYSVSREKKESFPLTVTSAQKNPTAFYLCACSGVLGGELFFGEGSRLTVL.

Written as DNA, the CDR3 is TGTGCCAGCAGCTCGGAAGAGACCCAGTACTTC. Encoded protein: CASSSEETQYF. V gene TRBV7-6 combines with J gene TRBJ2-5, with no clear D. CDR1 SGHVS and CDR2 FNYEAQ come from the germline V gene. This CDR3 comprises 11 residues. V dropped 4 bases and J dropped 3 bases, with 3 bases sitting between them.

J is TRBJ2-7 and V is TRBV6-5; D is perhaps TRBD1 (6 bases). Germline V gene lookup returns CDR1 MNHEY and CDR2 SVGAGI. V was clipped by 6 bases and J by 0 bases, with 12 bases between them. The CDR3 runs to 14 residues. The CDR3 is CASSHGGSSYEQYF. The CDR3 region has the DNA TGTGCCAGCAGCCATGGGGGCAGCTCCTACGAGCAGTACTTC.

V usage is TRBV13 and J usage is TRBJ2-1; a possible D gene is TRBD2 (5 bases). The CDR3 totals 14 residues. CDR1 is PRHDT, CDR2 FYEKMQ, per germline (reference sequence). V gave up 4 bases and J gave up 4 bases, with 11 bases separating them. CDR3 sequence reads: CASSWRLGYNEQFF. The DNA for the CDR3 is TGTGCCAGCAGCTGGAGGCTAGGGTACAATGAGCAGTTCTTC.

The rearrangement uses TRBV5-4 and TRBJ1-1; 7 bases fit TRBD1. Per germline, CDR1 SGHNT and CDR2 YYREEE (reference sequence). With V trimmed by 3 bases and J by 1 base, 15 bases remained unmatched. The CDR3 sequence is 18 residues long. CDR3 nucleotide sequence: TGTGCCAGCAGCTCGGGACTACAGGGGCAAAGAAGGAACACTGAAGCTTTCTTT. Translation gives CASSSGLQGQRRNTEAFF.

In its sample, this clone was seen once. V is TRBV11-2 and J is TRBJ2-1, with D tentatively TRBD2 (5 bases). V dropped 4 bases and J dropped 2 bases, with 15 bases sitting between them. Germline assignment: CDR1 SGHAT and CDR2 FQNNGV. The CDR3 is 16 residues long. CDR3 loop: CASSSIRGTTYNEQFF. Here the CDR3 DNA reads TGTGCCAGCAGCTCCATCCGGGGAACCACCTACAATGAGCAGTTCTTC.

The CDR3 sequence: CASSSSTGAGSSGNTIYF. CDR3 DNA sequence: TGCGCCAGCAGTTCATCAACAGGGGCAGGTTCGTCTGGAAACACCATATATTTT. The chain is built from TRBV5-1 and TRBJ1-3, with 7 bases that match TRBD1. V dropped 5 bases and J dropped 1; count of bases not matched to a gene: 15. Germline V lookup: CDR1 SGHRS, CDR2 YFSETQ. This CDR3 is built from 18 residues.

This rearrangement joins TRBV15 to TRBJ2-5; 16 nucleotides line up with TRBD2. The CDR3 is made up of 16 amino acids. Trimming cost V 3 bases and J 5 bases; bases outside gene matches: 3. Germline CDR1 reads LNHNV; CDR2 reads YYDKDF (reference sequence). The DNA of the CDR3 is TGTGCCACCAGCAGGGGACTAGCGGGGGGGCCGGAGACCCAGTACTTC. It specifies CATSRGLAGGPETQYF.

CDR3 region: CASSYPGTNNPYEQYF. The CDR3 region has the DNA TGTGCCAGCAGCTACCCCGGGACCAACAACCCCTACGAGCAGTACTTC. This chain joins TRBV7-9 and TRBJ2-7, with D possibly called TRBD1 or TRBD2 (5 bases each). CDR1 and CDR2 from the germline V gene are SEHNR and FQNEAQ (reference sequence). The CDR3 length is 16 residues. Trimming took off 4 bases at V and 2 bases at J, with 18 bases between the two ends.

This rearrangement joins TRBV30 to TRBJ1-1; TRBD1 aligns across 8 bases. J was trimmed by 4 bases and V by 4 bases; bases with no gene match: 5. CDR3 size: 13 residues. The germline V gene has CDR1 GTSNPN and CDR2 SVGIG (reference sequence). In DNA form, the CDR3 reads TGTGCCTGGACACTAACAGGGGGCACTGAAGCTTTCTTT. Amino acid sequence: CAWTLTGGTEAFF.

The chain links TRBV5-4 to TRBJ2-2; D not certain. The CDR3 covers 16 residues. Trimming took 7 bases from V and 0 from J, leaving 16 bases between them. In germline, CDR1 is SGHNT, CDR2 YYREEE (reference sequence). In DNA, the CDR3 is TGTGCCAGCGGATTCAGGTGGGGAACGAACACCGGGGAGCTGTTTTTT. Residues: CASGFRWGTNTGELFF.

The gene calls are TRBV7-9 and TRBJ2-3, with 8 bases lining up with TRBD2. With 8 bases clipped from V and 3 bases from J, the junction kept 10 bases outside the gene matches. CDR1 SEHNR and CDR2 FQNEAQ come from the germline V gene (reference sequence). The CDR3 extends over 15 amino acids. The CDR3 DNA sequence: TGTGCCAGCGCCCCTGGAGCGGGGGTAACAGATACGCAGTATTTT. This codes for CASAPGAGVTDTQYF. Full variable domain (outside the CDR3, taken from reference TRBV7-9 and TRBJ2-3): DTGVSQNPRHKITKRGQNVTFRCDPISEHNRLYWYRQTLGQGPEFLTYFQNEAQLEKSRLLSDRFSAERPKGSFSTLEIQRTEQGDSAMYLCASAPGAGVTDTQYFGPGTRLTVL.

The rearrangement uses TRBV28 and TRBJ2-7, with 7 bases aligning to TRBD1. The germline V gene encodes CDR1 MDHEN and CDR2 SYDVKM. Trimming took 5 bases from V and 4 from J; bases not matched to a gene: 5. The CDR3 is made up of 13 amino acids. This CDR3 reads CASSIRTGYEQYF. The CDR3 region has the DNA TGTGCCAGCAGTATACGGACAGGATACGAGCAGTACTTC.

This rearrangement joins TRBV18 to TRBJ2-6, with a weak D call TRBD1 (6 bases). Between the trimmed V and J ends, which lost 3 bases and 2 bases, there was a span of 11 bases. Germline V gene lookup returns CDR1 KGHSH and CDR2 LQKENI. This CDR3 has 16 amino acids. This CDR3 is CASSPTAGAGANVLTF. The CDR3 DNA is TGTGCCAGCTCACCTACTGCAGGGGCTGGGGCCAACGTCCTGACTTTC.

CDR3 sequence reads: CASLLRSGSYEQYF. The CDR3 DNA follows: TGTGCCAGTCTACTCCGGAGCGGATCCTACGAGCAGTACTTC. This sequence joins TRBV2 and TRBJ2-7; possibly TRBD2 for D (5 bases). The V gene lost 9 bases and the J gene lost 1 base, with 16 bases spanning the gap. Germline lookup yields CDR1 SNHLY and CDR2 FYNNEI. This CDR3 contains 14 residues.